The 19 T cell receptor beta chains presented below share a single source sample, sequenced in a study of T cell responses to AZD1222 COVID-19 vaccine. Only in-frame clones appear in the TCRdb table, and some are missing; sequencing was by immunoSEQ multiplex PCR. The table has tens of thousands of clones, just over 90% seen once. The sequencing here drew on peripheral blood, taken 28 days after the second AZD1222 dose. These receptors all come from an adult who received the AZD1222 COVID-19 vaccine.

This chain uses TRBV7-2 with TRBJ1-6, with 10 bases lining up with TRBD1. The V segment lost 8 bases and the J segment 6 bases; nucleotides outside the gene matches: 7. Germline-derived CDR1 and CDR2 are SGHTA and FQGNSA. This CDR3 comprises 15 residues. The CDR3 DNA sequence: TGTGCCAGCGGAAGGACAGGGGGACTTAATTCACCCCTCCACTTT. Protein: CASGRTGGLNSPLHF.

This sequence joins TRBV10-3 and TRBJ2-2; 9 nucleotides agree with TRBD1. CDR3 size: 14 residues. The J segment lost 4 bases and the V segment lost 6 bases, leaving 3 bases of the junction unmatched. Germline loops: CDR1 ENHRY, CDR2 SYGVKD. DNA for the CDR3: TGTGCCATCAGGGACAGGGGCCCCACCGGGGAGCTGTTTTTT. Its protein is CAIRDRGPTGELFF.

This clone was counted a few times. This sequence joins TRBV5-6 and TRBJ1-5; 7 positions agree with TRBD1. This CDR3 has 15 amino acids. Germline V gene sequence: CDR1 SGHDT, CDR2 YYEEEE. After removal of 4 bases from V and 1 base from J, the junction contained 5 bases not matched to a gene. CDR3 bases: TGTGCCAGCAGCCGGACAGGTAGAAGCAATCAGCCCCAGCATTTT. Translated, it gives CASSRTGRSNQPQHF. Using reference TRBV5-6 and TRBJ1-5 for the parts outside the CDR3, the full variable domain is DAGVTQSPTHLIKTRGQQVTLRCSPKSGHDTVSWYQQALGQGPQFIFQYYEEEERQRGNFPDRFSGHQFPNYSSELNVNALLLGDSALYLCASSRTGRSNQPQHFGDGTRLSIL.

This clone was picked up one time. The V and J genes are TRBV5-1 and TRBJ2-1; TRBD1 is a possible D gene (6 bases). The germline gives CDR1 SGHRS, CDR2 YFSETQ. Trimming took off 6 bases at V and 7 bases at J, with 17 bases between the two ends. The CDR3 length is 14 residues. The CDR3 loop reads CASTTDSPENEQFF. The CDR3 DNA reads TGCGCCAGCACAACGGACAGCCCCGAGAATGAGCAGTTCTTC.

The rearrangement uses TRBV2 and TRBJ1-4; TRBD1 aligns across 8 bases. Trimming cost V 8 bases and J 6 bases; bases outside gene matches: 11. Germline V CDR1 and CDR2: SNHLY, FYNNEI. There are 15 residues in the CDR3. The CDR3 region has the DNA TGTGCCAGCGCCCAATCCGTGACAGGGGATGAAAAACTGTTTTTT. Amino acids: CASAQSVTGDEKLFF.

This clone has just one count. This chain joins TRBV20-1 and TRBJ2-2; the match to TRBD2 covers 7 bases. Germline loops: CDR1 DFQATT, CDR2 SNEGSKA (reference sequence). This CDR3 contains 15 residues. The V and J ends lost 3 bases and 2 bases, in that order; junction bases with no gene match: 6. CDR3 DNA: TGCAGTGCTAGTGGAGGGACTATAAACACCGGGGAGCTGTTTTTT. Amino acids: CSASGGTINTGELFF.

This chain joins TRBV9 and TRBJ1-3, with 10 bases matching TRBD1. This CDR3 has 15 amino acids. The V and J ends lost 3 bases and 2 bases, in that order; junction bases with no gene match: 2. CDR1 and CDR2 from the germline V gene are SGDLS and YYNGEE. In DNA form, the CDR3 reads TGTGCCAGCAGCGCGGGGACAGGGGCTGGAAACACCATATATTTT. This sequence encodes CASSAGTGAGNTIYF. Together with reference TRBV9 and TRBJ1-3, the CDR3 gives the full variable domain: DSGVTQTPKHLITATGQRVTLRCSPRSGDLSVYWYQQSLDQGLQFLIQYYNGEERAKGNILERFSAQQFPDLHSELNLSSLELGDSALYFCASSAGTGAGNTIYFGEGSWLTVV.

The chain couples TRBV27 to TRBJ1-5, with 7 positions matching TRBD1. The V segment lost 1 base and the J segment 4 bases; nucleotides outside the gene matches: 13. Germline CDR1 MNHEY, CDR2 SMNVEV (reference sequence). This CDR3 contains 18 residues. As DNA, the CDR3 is TGTGCCAGCAGTTTATGGGGAAGCAGGGGGGGAGGTAATCAGCCCCAGCATTTT. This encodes CASSLWGSRGGGNQPQHF.

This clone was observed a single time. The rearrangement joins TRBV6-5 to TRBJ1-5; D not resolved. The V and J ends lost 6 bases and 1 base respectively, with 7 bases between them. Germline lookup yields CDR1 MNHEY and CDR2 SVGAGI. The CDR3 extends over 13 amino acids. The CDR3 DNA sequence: TGTGCCAGCAGGACGGGGAGCAATCAGCCCCAGCATTTT. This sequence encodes CASRTGSNQPQHF.

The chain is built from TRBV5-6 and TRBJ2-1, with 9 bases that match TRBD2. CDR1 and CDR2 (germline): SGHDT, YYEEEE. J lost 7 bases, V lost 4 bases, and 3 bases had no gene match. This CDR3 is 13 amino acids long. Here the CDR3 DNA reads TGTGCCAGCAGCAGGACTAGCGATAATGAGCAGTTCTTC. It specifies CASSRTSDNEQFF.

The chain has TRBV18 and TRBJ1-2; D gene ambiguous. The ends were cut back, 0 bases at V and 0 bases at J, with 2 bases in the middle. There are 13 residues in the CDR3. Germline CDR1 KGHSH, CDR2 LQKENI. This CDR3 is CASSPPSNYGYTF. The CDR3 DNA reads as TGTGCCAGCTCACCACCTTCTAACTATGGCTACACCTTC.

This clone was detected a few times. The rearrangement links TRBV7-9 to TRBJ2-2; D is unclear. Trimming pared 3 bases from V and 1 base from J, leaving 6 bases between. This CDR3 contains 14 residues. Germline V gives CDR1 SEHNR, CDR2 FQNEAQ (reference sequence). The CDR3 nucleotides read TGTGCCAGCAGCTTTTTAAGGAACACCGGGGAGCTGTTTTTT. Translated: CASSFLRNTGELFF.

The CDR3 DNA follows: TGTGCCAGCGGGCGGAACACTGAAGCTTTCTTT. It is translated as CASGRNTEAFF. This chain links TRBV6-5 with TRBJ1-1; no reliable D call. The CDR3 has 11 amino acids. The V end was cut by 8 bases, the J end by 1 base, with 5 bases between. Germline-derived CDR1 and CDR2 are MNHEY and SVGAGI.

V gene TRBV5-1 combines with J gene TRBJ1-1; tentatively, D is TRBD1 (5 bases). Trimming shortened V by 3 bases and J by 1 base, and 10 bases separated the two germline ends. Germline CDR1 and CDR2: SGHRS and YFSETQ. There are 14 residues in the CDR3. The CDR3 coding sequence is TGCGCCAGCAGCTCAGGGACGGGGAACACTGAAGCTTTCTTT. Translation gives CASSSGTGNTEAFF. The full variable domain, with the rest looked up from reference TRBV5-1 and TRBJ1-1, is KAGVTQTPRYLIKTRGQQVTLSCSPISGHRSVSWYQQTPGQGLQFLFEYFSETQRNKGNFPGRFSGRQFSNSRSEMNVSTLELGDSALYLCASSSGTGNTEAFFGQGTRLTVV.

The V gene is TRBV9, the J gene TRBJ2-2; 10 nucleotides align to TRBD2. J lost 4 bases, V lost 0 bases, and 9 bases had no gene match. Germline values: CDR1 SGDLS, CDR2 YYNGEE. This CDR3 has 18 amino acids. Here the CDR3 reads CASSVEGAGGPGTGELFF. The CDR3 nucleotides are TGTGCCAGCAGCGTAGAGGGAGCGGGAGGGCCTGGCACCGGGGAGCTGTTTTTT.

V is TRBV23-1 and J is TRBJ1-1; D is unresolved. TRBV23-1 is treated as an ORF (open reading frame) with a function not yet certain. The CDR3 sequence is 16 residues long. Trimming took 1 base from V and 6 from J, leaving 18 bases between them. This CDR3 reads CASSQYSHDGWAEAFF. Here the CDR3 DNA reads TGCGCCAGCAGTCAATACAGCCATGATGGTTGGGCTGAAGCTTTCTTT.

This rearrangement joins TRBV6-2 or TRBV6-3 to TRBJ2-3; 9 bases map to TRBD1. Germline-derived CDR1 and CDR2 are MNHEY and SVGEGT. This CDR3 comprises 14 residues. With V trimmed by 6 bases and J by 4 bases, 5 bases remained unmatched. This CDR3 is CASSRQGVPDTQYF. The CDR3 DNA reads TGTGCCAGCAGCCGACAGGGGGTCCCAGATACGCAGTATTTT.

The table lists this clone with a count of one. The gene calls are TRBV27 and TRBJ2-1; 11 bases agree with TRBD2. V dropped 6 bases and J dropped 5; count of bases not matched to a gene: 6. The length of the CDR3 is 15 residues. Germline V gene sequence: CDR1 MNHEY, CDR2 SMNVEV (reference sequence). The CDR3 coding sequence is TGTGCCAGCAGACCCGGGACTAGCGGTCACAATGAGCAGTTCTTC. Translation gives CASRPGTSGHNEQFF.

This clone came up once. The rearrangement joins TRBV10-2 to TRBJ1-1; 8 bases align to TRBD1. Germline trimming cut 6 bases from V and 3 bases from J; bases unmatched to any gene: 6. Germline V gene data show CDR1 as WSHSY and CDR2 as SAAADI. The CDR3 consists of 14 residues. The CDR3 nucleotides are TGCGCCAGCAGGGGACTGACAGGGGACACTGAAGCTTTCTTT. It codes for CASRGLTGDTEAFF.